What follows are 9 T cell receptor beta chains derived from one specimen sequenced in a study of blood T cell repertoires in COVID-19. Repertoires were generated with immunoSEQ multiplex PCR, while TCRdb's copy carries only in-frame clones and drops some. In the table there are 55,000 to 75,000 clones, under 95% of which are singletons. The sample was peripheral blood. The receptors originated from a human donor in a cohort sampled during active COVID-19.

In this sample, this clone turned up once. The chain employs TRBV9 and TRBJ2-3; D remains unclear. CDR1 and CDR2 from the germline V gene are SGDLS and YYNGEE. The CDR3 is 13 residues long. Trimming cost V 0 bases and J 4 bases, with 6 bases left between them. Here the CDR3 reads CASSVDHPDTQYF. The CDR3 DNA reads TGTGCCAGCAGCGTAGATCATCCAGATACGCAGTATTTT.

The gene calls are TRBV7-3 and TRBJ2-1; D perhaps matches TRBD2 (5 bases). Per germline, CDR1 SGHTA and CDR2 FQGTGA. Trimming removed 0 bases from V and 8 bases from J, with 8 bases in between. The CDR3 runs 13 residues. CDR3: CASSLTREDEQFF. CDR3 bases: TGTGCCAGCAGCTTAACGAGGGAAGATGAGCAGTTCTTC.

The rearrangement uses TRBV11-2 and TRBJ1-1, with D maybe TRBD1 (5 bases). This CDR3 region has 15 residues. In germline, CDR1 is SGHAT, CDR2 FQNNGV. V was pared by 6 bases and J by 1 base, with 15 bases between. The CDR3, as DNA: TGTGCCAGCAGTTTCCCCGGGGGTAAGAACACTGAAGCTTTCTTT. Its protein is CASSFPGGKNTEAFF.

This rearrangement joins TRBV10-1 to TRBJ1-2; 10 bases match TRBD1. The length of the CDR3 is 16 residues. Germline V gives CDR1 WNHNN, CDR2 SYGVQD (reference sequence). J was trimmed by 3 bases and V by 2 bases; bases with no gene match: 6. CDR3 sequence (DNA): TGCGCCAGCAGTGAGAAGGGACAGGGGCCCTACTATGGCTACACCTTC. It yields the protein CASSEKGQGPYYGYTF.

The rearrangement links TRBV7-9 to TRBJ2-7, with unresolved D. Germline loops: CDR1 SEHNR, CDR2 FQNEAQ (reference sequence). This CDR3 region has 13 residues. The germline V and J ends were trimmed by 5 bases and 6 bases, with 14 bases remaining between them. CDR3 DNA sequence: TGTGCCAGCAGCCCTCCGATGGGCTCCGAGCAGTACTTC. Its translation: CASSPPMGSEQYF.

CDR3 residues: CASRRGGNSNQPQHF. In DNA, the CDR3 is TGTGCCAGCAGGCGGGGAGGGAACAGCAATCAGCCCCAGCATTTT. The V call is TRBV6-5, the J call TRBJ1-5; D not resolved. Germline CDR1 and CDR2: MNHEY and SVGAGI. The ends were cut back, 6 bases at V and 1 base at J, with 13 bases in the middle. CDR3 length: 15 residues.

This clone has only one observation. The chain uses TRBV5-8 and TRBJ1-5; 9 bases are shared with TRBD1. Per germline, CDR1 SGHTS and CDR2 YDEGEE. The CDR3 is 19 amino acids. Germline trimming cut 0 bases from V and 2 bases from J; bases unmatched to any gene: 12. CDR3 residues: CASSLAFGDRDEGNQPQHF. The CDR3 nucleotides read TGTGCCAGCAGCTTGGCTTTCGGGGACAGGGACGAGGGCAATCAGCCCCAGCATTTT.

V gene TRBV7-8 combines with J gene TRBJ2-7, with TRBD2 as a possible D gene (5 bases). The V gene's germline CDR1 is SGHVS and CDR2 FQNEAQ. The CDR3 has 15 amino acids. The V end was cut by 4 bases, the J end by 1 base, with 14 bases between. The CDR3 nucleotides are TGTGCCAGCAGCTCTAGCTTTGGCAGATCCTACGAGCAGTACTTC. It is translated as CASSSSFGRSYEQYF.

This chain links TRBV28 with TRBJ1-1; D is unclear. The CDR3 has 15 amino acids. The V gene's germline CDR1 is MDHEN and CDR2 SYDVKM. V dropped 2 bases and J dropped 1 base, with 11 bases sitting between them. In nucleotides, the CDR3 is TGTGCCAGCAGTTTAAAGTTTAGCAGGAACACTGAAGCTTTCTTT. The encoded protein is CASSLKFSRNTEAFF.